A single sample is the source of the 31 T cell receptor beta chains below, sequenced in a study of blood T cells in healthy people across ages. For the second PCR, which ran for about 7 to 11 cycles, a sample-barcoded 5' primer and a J-beta primer mix were used. TCRdb recomputed calls from the 5' RACE reads with MiXCR, one row per CDR3 protein. The profile shows some 800,000 distinct CDR3 sequences, 20% to 25% of them singletons. Separately, the same data were catalogued under a study of T cells of mothers and their children.

The sequenced sample consisted of blood. The receptors originated from a boy between 10 and 17 years old in good health.

The chain joins TRBV6-5 to TRBJ1-2; D might be TRBD1 (5 bases). The V end lost 3 bases, the J end lost 5 bases, and 16 bases lay between the germline ends. CDR1 is MNHEY and CDR2 is SVGAGI in the germline V gene. There are 15 residues in the CDR3. The CDR3 region is CASSYTQGQVYGYTF. CDR3 bases: TGTGCCAGCAGTTATACGCAGGGTCAGGTTTATGGCTACACCTTC.

This clonotype turned up a few times. This may be a read error: a much more frequent sequence differs by one nucleotide. This sequence joins TRBV7-6 and TRBJ2-7; D might be TRBD1 (5 bases). CDR1 and CDR2 (germline): SGHVS, FNYEAQ. CDR3 length equals 13 residues. CDR3 sequence (DNA): TGTGCCAGCAGCATATATCAGGGCTACGGGCAGTACTTC. It specifies CASSIYQGYGQYF.

This clonotype was detected a few times. The chain couples TRBV15 to TRBJ2-4, with D perhaps matching TRBD2 (5 bases). V was trimmed by 0 bases and J by 7 bases, leaving 16 bases between them. The CDR3 has 16 residues. The germline gives CDR1 LNHNV, CDR2 YYDKDF (reference sequence). DNA of the CDR3: TGTGCCACCAGCAGAGATCCGTCCCTCACGGGGAACATTCAGTACTTC. Protein: CATSRDPSLTGNIQYF.

The chain joins TRBV3-1 to TRBJ2-2, with 10 nucleotides matching TRBD2. In germline, CDR1 is LGHDT, CDR2 YNNKEL (reference sequence). The trim removed 0 bases at V and 5 bases at J, leaving 15 bases unmatched. This CDR3 has 20 residues. The chain's CDR3 is CASSQEFRGASGSDTGELFF. In nucleotides, the CDR3 is TGTGCCAGCAGCCAAGAATTTCGAGGGGCTAGCGGGAGTGATACCGGGGAGCTGTTTTTT.

The chain links TRBV27 to TRBJ2-7; no clear D gene. Trimming cost V 3 bases and J 0 bases, with 12 bases left between them. The CDR3 runs to 15 residues. Germline V lookup: CDR1 MNHEY, CDR2 SMNVEV (reference sequence). CDR3 in amino acids: CASSFGPPSSYEQYF. The CDR3 nucleotides read TGTGCCAGCAGTTTCGGACCTCCGAGCTCCTACGAGCAGTACTTC.

A few counts support this clonotype. The chain employs TRBV15 and TRBJ2-5, with D perhaps TRBD2 (5 bases). The DNA end is a closer match to TRBJ2-7, so the J assignment may be wrong. The CDR3 consists of 13 residues. Germline CDR1 and CDR2: LNHNV and YYDKDF (reference sequence). The DNA for the CDR3 is TGTGCCACCAGCAGGGACTTACCGGGCGAGCAGTACTTC. Amino acids: CATSRDLPGEQYF.

In regard to this clonotype: Compared with germline, one end of the junction differs, possibly owing to a read error. CDR3 nucleotides: TGTGCCAGCAGCCCCGTCGGCGGAGGCACAGATACACAGTATTTT. This encodes CASSPVGGGTDTQYF. J is TRBJ2-3 and V is TRBV7-9, with a weak D call TRBD2 (5 bases). The CDR3 is made up of 15 amino acids. In germline, CDR1 is SEHNR, CDR2 FQNEAQ (reference sequence). Drawing the rest from reference TRBV7-9 and TRBJ2-3, the complete variable domain is DTGVSQNPRHKITKRGQNVTFRCDPISEHNRLYWYRQTLGQGPEFLTYFQNEAQLEKSRLLSDRFSAERPKGSFSTLEIQRTEQGDSAMYLCASSPVGGGTDTQYFGPGTRLTVL.

This clonotype was picked up a small number of times. The CDR3 DNA reads TGTGCCTGGAGTGTACCCGGACAGGGGGCGAGGAATACGCAGTATTTT. It translates to CAWSVPGQGARNTQYF. This sequence joins TRBV30 and TRBJ2-3, with TRBD1 identical over 11 bases. V gave up 0 bases and J gave up 7 bases; unmatched junction bases: 9. The length of the CDR3 is 16 residues. The germline V gene encodes CDR1 GTSNPN and CDR2 SVGIG (reference sequence). The complete variable domain, with remaining parts taken from reference TRBV30 and TRBJ2-3, reads SQTIHQWPATLVQPVGSPLSLECTVEGTSNPNLYWYRQAAGRGLQLLFYSVGIGQISSEVPQNLSASRPQDRQFILSSKKLLLSDSGFYLCAWSVPGQGARNTQYFGPGTRLTVL.

The chain links TRBV7-9 to TRBJ2-1, with a possible D match to TRBD2 (5 bases). The CDR3 spans 14 residues. Germline CDR1 reads SEHNR; CDR2 reads FQNEAQ (reference sequence). Trimming left V 4 bases short and J 7 bases short, with 14 bases between. CDR3 DNA: TGTGCCAGCAGCTCCCAGAGTGGGAGAAATGAGCAGTTCTTC. Translation gives CASSSQSGRNEQFF. Combining the CDR3 with reference TRBV7-9 and TRBJ2-1 gives the whole variable domain DTGVSQNPRHKITKRGQNVTFRCDPISEHNRLYWYRQTLGQGPEFLTYFQNEAQLEKSRLLSDRFSAERPKGSFSTLEIQRTEQGDSAMYLCASSSQSGRNEQFFGPGTRLTVL.

CDR3 nucleotides: TGTGCCAGCAGTTTGGCGGGACTCCTCTCTGGGGCCAACGTCCTGACTTTC. Protein product: CASSLAGLLSGANVLTF. V is TRBV12-3 or TRBV12-4 and J is TRBJ2-6, with TRBD2 as a possible D gene (6 bases). Trimming stripped 3 bases from V and 0 bases from J, with 12 bases between. The CDR3 runs to 17 residues.

V gene TRBV27 combines with J gene TRBJ2-4, with a weak D call TRBD1 (6 bases). V was shortened by 4 bases and J by 6 bases, with 25 bases between the two germline ends. This CDR3 is built from 18 residues. The germline gives CDR1 MNHEY, CDR2 SMNVEV (reference sequence). CDR3 in DNA: TGTGCCAGCAGTTCGACTTCCGGGACACGTTTTTCGGCAAACATTCAGTACTTC. Translating it yields CASSSTSGTRFSANIQYF.

This chain joins TRBV5-6 and TRBJ2-4, with 13 bases aligning to TRBD2. The CDR3 is made up of 16 amino acids. Trimming at V came to 4 bases and at J to 9 bases, leaving 10 bases not matched to a gene. Per germline, CDR1 SGHDT and CDR2 YYEEEE. CDR3 loop: CASSPPTSGGLGIQYF. The CDR3 region has the DNA TGTGCCAGCAGCCCCCCGACTAGCGGGGGGCTCGGCATTCAGTACTTC. Full variable domain (rest looked up from reference TRBV5-6 and TRBJ2-4): DAGVTQSPTHLIKTRGQQVTLRCSPKSGHDTVSWYQQALGQGPQFIFQYYEEEERQRGNFPDRFSGHQFPNYSSELNVNALLLGDSALYLCASSPPTSGGLGIQYFGAGTRLSVL.

CDR3 bases: TGTGCCAGCAGCTTACAGGGAAACGCCGGGGAGCTGTTTTTT. Translating gives CASSLQGNAGELFF. J is TRBJ2-2 and V is TRBV11-2, with a tentative D call TRBD1 (5 bases). The CDR3 spans 14 residues. The V gene lost 2 bases and the J gene lost 6 bases, with 10 bases spanning the gap. CDR1 SGHAT and CDR2 FQNNGV come from the germline V gene.

V is TRBV29-1 and J is TRBJ1-3; 8 bases line up with TRBD1. The CDR3 sequence is 16 residues long. V was pared by 6 bases and J by 2 bases, with 12 bases of the junction left unmatched. Germline V gene sequence: CDR1 SQVTM, CDR2 ANQGSEA. CDR3 loop: CSVVRTGKVAGNTIYF. CDR3 DNA sequence: TGCAGCGTCGTCCGGACAGGGAAGGTCGCTGGAAACACCATATATTTT.

This clonotype showed up just a few times. The V gene is TRBV7-2, the J gene TRBJ1-5; the D gene is possibly TRBD1 (5 bases). The V end lost 3 bases, the J end lost 3 bases, and 12 bases lay between the germline ends. Germline-derived CDR1 and CDR2 are SGHTA and FQGNSA. CDR3 length: 15 amino acids. In DNA, the CDR3 is TGTGCCAGCAGCTTGGGGGGAGGACACAATCAGCCCCAGCATTTT. This sequence encodes CASSLGGGHNQPQHF.

This clonotype was counted at least ten times. This chain joins TRBV7-2 and TRBJ2-1; 7 bases agree with TRBD2. In germline, CDR1 is SGHTA, CDR2 FQGNSA. Trimming took 1 base from V and 4 from J; bases not matched to a gene: 4. The CDR3 sequence is 15 residues long. CDR3 bases: TGTGCCAGCAGCTTAGGGCTAGCGGAATACAATGAGCAGTTCTTC. Translation gives CASSLGLAEYNEQFF. The entire variable domain, with the rest obtained from reference TRBV7-2 and TRBJ2-1, is as follows: GAGVSQSPSNKVTEKGKDVELRCDPISGHTALYWYRQSLGQGLEFLIYFQGNSAPDKSGLPSDRFSAERTGGSVSTLTIQRTQQEDSAVYLCASSLGLAEYNEQFFGPGTRLTVL.

The rearrangement joins TRBV13 to TRBJ2-7; 11 bases align to TRBD1. The DNA end lines up better with TRBJ2-5; the J call may be wrong. Germline-derived CDR1 and CDR2 are PRHDT and FYEKMQ (reference sequence). The CDR3 extends over 16 amino acids. The CDR3 sequence: CASSLGQGQGEETQYF. The CDR3 DNA reads as TGTGCCAGCAGCTTAGGCCAGGGACAGGGGGAAGAGACCCAGTACTTC.

The CDR3 loop is CATSEVGLQAQETQYF. CDR3 DNA sequence: TGTGCCACAAGCGAGGTAGGACTGCAGGCACAAGAGACCCAGTACTTC. The chain carries TRBV24-1 and TRBJ2-5; D is possibly TRBD2 (5 bases). Germline CDR1 KGHDR, CDR2 SFDVKD. This CDR3 region has 16 residues. With 10 bases removed from V and 2 bases from J, the gap between germline ends came to 22 bases.

This clonotype was counted only a few times. The genes are TRBV6-2 or TRBV6-3 and TRBJ1-5; 9 bases are shared with TRBD1. There are 14 residues in the CDR3. V lost 7 bases, J lost 11 bases, and 12 bases stayed unmatched. Germline V CDR1 and CDR2: MNHEY, SVGEGT. The CDR3 bases are TGTGCCAGCACCCCGGGACAGGGCCCCTCGGCCCAGCATTTT. This translates into CASTPGQGPSAQHF.

This chain uses TRBV10-3 with TRBJ2-5; 9 bases fit TRBD2. The J call is doubtful: the DNA matches TRBJ2-1 better. This CDR3 spans 13 amino acids. CDR1 ENHRY and CDR2 SYGVKD come from the germline V gene. CDR3: CAIRGGGAYEQFF. Written as DNA, the CDR3 is TGTGCCATCAGGGGCGGGGGGGCGTATGAGCAGTTCTTC.

The sample holds a few counts of this clonotype. The chain employs TRBV9 and TRBJ1-2, with D perhaps TRBD1 (6 bases). The germline V gene has CDR1 SGDLS and CDR2 YYNGEE. The V and J ends lost 3 bases and 4 bases respectively, with 22 bases between them. This CDR3 contains 17 residues. The CDR3 bases are TGTGCCAGCAGCGGAGAAATTTCAAGACAGGCCGGCTATGGCTACACCTTC. Its translation is CASSGEISRQAGYGYTF. Drawing the rest from reference TRBV9 and TRBJ1-2, the complete variable domain is DSGVTQTPKHLITATGQRVTLRCSPRSGDLSVYWYQQSLDQGLQFLIQYYNGEERAKGNILERFSAQQFPDLHSELNLSSLELGDSALYFCASSGEISRQAGYGYTFGSGTRLTVV.

This chain links TRBV7-2 with TRBJ2-7; TRBD1 might be the D (7 bases). The germline CDR1 and CDR2 sequences are SGHTA and FQGNSA. The CDR3 loop spans 16 amino acids. Trimming shortened V by 4 bases and J by 3 bases, and 19 bases separated the two germline ends. DNA for the CDR3: TGTGCCAGCAGCTCCCGAGGCGGGACAGCGAGCTACGAGCAGTACTTC. Translated, it gives CASSSRGGTASYEQYF.

The chain joins TRBV20-1 to TRBJ2-1; 10 bases are shared with TRBD2. The CDR3 sequence is 16 residues long. V gave up 1 base and J gave up 2 bases; unmatched junction bases: 5. Germline CDR1 reads DFQATT; CDR2 reads SNEGSKA (reference sequence). The CDR3, as DNA: TGCAGTGCTAGAGCTTTCACTAGCGGGACCTACAATGAGCAGTTCTTC. Its protein product is CSARAFTSGTYNEQFF.

This sequence joins TRBV5-6 and TRBJ2-5; 7 bases match TRBD1. This CDR3 is built from 13 residues. Losses at the gene ends were 3 bases for V and 5 bases for J; bases not matched to a gene: 4. The germline V gene encodes CDR1 SGHDT and CDR2 YYEEEE. For the CDR3, the DNA is TGTGCCAGCAGCTACAGGGGATGGGAGACCCAGTACTTC. As protein: CASSYRGWETQYF.

A few counts support this clonotype. The junction shows a germline mismatch at one end, possibly a read error. The rearrangement uses TRBV7-9 and TRBJ1-4; D possibly corresponds to TRBD1 (5 bases). CDR3 length equals 16 residues. Germline lookup yields CDR1 SEHNR and CDR2 FQNEAQ (reference sequence). CDR3 in DNA: TGCGCCAGCAGCTCCCGGGGCCTAGGGACTAATGAAAAACTGTTTTTT. Protein sequence: CASSSRGLGTNEKLFF.

The J gene is TRBJ2-7, the V gene TRBV28; TRBD2 agrees at 7 bases. The J call is doubtful: the DNA matches TRBJ2-5 better. Germline CDR1 and CDR2: MDHEN and SYDVKM. The CDR3 runs 16 residues. The CDR3 nucleotides read TGTGCCAGCAGTTTTAATCTAGCGGAAACACAAGAGACCCAGTACTTC. As protein: CASSFNLAETQETQYF.

This clonotype appeared a few times. The chain's CDR3 is CASSWGLLNTEAFF. The CDR3 nucleotides are TGTGCCAGCAGCTGGGGCCTCTTAAACACTGAAGCTTTCTTT. The chain recombines TRBV7-8 with TRBJ1-1; tentatively, D is TRBD1 (5 bases). Trimming cost V 4 bases and J 2 bases, with 11 bases left between them. CDR3 size: 14 residues. Germline V gene data show CDR1 as SGHVS and CDR2 as FQNEAQ.

The rearrangement links TRBV18 to TRBJ2-5, with D possibly TRBD1 on 6 matching bases. The CDR3 runs 15 residues. The germline V and J ends were trimmed by 3 bases and 1 base, with 12 bases remaining between them. The germline V gene has CDR1 KGHSH and CDR2 LQKENI. CDR3 sequence reads: CASSPRTAPQETQYF. CDR3 bases: TGTGCCAGCTCACCCCGGACAGCCCCCCAAGAGACCCAGTACTTC. The full variable domain, its missing parts supplied by reference TRBV18 and TRBJ2-5, is NAGVMQNPRHLVRRRGQEARLRCSPMKGHSHVYWYRQLPEEGLKFMVYLQKENIIDESGMPKERFSAEFPKEGPSILRIQQVVRGDSAAYFCASSPRTAPQETQYFGPGTRLLVL.

This clonotype was detected a few times. The V and J genes are TRBV5-1 and TRBJ2-2; D is possibly TRBD1 (5 bases). V gave up 0 bases and J gave up 0 bases, with 15 bases separating them. The CDR3 has 18 amino acids. Germline V gives CDR1 SGHRS, CDR2 YFSETQ. In DNA, the CDR3 is TGCGCCAGCAGCTTGGATGTCCCAGGGCTAGCGAACACCGGGGAGCTGTTTTTT. This translates into CASSLDVPGLANTGELFF.

The chain is built from TRBV4-1 and TRBJ2-4, with D tentatively TRBD2 (7 bases). V was shortened by 0 bases and J by 2 bases, with 11 bases between the two germline ends. CDR1 MGHRA and CDR2 YSYEKL come from the germline V gene. The CDR3 is 16 residues long. DNA for the CDR3: TGCGCCAGCAGCCAAGAGCTCGGGGGGCCCAAAAACATTCAGTACTTC. It codes for CASSQELGGPKNIQYF.

Only a few counts were recorded for this clonotype. J is TRBJ2-7 and V is TRBV20-1; no firm D call. The germline V gene encodes CDR1 DFQATT and CDR2 SNEGSKA (reference sequence). The CDR3 sequence is 14 residues long. V was pared by 0 bases and J by 2 bases, with 11 bases between. For the CDR3, the DNA is TGCAGTGCTAGAGATCCCCCAGGAACCTACGAGCAGTACTTC. Protein product: CSARDPPGTYEQYF.